This T cell receptor beta chain was recovered during a study of immune evolution from preneoplasia to lung adenocarcinoma. Assay used: immunoSEQ multiplex PCR; TCRdb lists only in-frame clones, some missing. The table includes over 30,000 clones, under 85% detected once. V lost 1 base and J lost 0, with 11 bases in between. Looked up from germline, CDR1 is SGHKS and CDR2 is YYEKEE (reference sequence). The CDR3 runs to 15 residues. Material: FFPE invasive lung adenocarcinoma tissue. V and J are TRBV5-5 and TRBJ2-7, with TRBD1 as a possible D gene (5 bases). The receptor comes from a person in their sixties with lung adenocarcinoma. This CDR3 reads CASSLLKGLSYEQYF. The CDR3 DNA follows: TGTGCCAGCAGCTTGTTGAAGGGGCTCTCCTACGAGCAGTACTTC.